A single sample gave rise to the 18 T cell receptor beta chains below, sequenced in a study of beta chain features in type 1 diabetes (dated by TCRdb to about 2018). The research as a whole found: In all four CD4+ subsets, TCRB CDR3 length was moderately but significantly shorter in type 1 diabetes patients.

The library came from the immunoSEQ multiplex PCR assay. All of the isolated RNA was reverse transcribed with the High Capacity cDNA Reverse Transcription Kit, so expressed TCRB transcripts were sequenced. TCRdb's version of the immuneACCESS table is confined to in-frame rearrangements and falls short of the full clone set. An unresolved V gene accounts for under half of the shortfall where checked; the remainder is of unknown origin. Across this sample there are around 600,000 clones, with roughly 12% seen only once. The ten most abundant clones make up roughly 0.12% of the sample. Their antigens remain unidentified. The sequencing sample was made of naive CD4+ T cells from blood. In light of the paper, this sample's cell subset or site label describes: true naive CD4+ T cells. All receptors derive from a man aged 30 to 39 with type 1 diabetes.

The chain employs TRBV4-3 and TRBJ1-2; 12 nucleotides align to TRBD1. Germline CDR1 reads LGHNA; CDR2 reads YSLEER. This CDR3 comprises 14 residues. Trimming cost V 3 bases and J 8 bases; bases outside gene matches: 4. The CDR3 sequence is CASSQGQGAIGYTF. The CDR3 region has the DNA TGCGCCAGCAGCCAGGGACAGGGGGCGATCGGCTACACCTTC.

This clone showed up just a few times. The CDR3 DNA follows: TGTGCCAGCAGCCAAGATGTAAGAGGGCAGAACCCACACGAGCAGTACTTC. The encoded protein is CASSQDVRGQNPHEQYF. The chain recombines TRBV4-2 with TRBJ2-7; tentatively, D is TRBD2 (5 bases). V was pared by 0 bases and J by 5 bases, with 20 bases between. The CDR3 length is 17 residues. The V gene's germline CDR1 is LGHNA and CDR2 YNFKEQ.

This clone was found a few times. The gene calls are TRBV29-1 and TRBJ1-1; no firm D call. Trimming stripped 1 base from V and 5 bases from J, with 11 bases between. The germline V gene has CDR1 SQVTM and CDR2 ANQGSEA. The CDR3 totals 13 residues. CDR3 sequence: CSVEGGGRTEAFF. The CDR3, as DNA: TGCAGCGTTGAAGGGGGTGGGAGGACTGAAGCTTTCTTT.

In this sample, this clone turned up a few times. The rearrangement uses TRBV20-1 and TRBJ1-1; D is uncertain. This CDR3 has 11 amino acids. V lost 4 bases to trimming and J lost 0 bases, with 3 bases between them. Germline assignment: CDR1 DFQATT and CDR2 SNEGSKA (reference sequence). This CDR3 is CSAKMNTEAFF. CDR3 nucleotide sequence: TGCAGTGCTAAGATGAACACTGAAGCTTTCTTT.

A few counts support this clone. This chain connects TRBV10-2 to TRBJ1-4, with D possibly being TRBD1 (6 bases). The CDR3 runs to 12 residues. V lost 8 bases and J lost 3, with 7 bases in between. Germline values: CDR1 WSHSY, CDR2 SAAADI. The DNA for the CDR3 is TGCGCCAGCGAGGGGGCTAATGAAAAACTGTTTTTT. It codes for CASEGANEKLFF.

CDR3 sequence (DNA): TGTGCCAGCAGCCCAGTAGGAAACACCATATATTTT. Amino acid sequence: CASSPVGNTIYF. The chain is built from TRBV7-9 and TRBJ1-3; D is unclear. Germline values: CDR1 SEHNR, CDR2 FQNEAQ (reference sequence). The V gene lost 5 bases and the J gene lost 4 bases, with 6 bases spanning the gap. CDR3 length equals 12 residues.

The chain combines TRBV20-1 with TRBJ2-5; no clear D gene. The CDR3 spans 11 residues. The V gene lost 0 bases and the J gene lost 6 bases, with 5 bases spanning the gap. Germline values: CDR1 DFQATT, CDR2 SNEGSKA (reference sequence). CDR3 protein: CSARERQTQYF. CDR3 DNA sequence: TGCAGTGCTAGAGAGCGGCAGACCCAGTACTTC.

This clone appeared a few times. This chain links TRBV12-5 with TRBJ2-3; 7 nucleotides align to TRBD1. Germline V gene data show CDR1 as LGHNT and CDR2 as FRNRAP. V shed 1 base and J 3 bases; nucleotides not matched to a gene: 4. The CDR3 spans 15 residues. DNA for the CDR3: TGTGCTAGTGGTTTGGGACAGGGATTGACAGATACGCAGTATTTT. Translation: CASGLGQGLTDTQYF.

The genes are TRBV6-1 and TRBJ1-6; D not certain. The germline V gene has CDR1 MNHNS and CDR2 SASEGT. Trimming removed 8 bases at V and 16 bases at J, with 12 bases between. This CDR3 spans 10 amino acids. CDR3: CASYGPTLHF. The CDR3 bases are TGTGCCAGCTATGGACCGACGCTCCACTTT.

Comment on this clone: Other DNA sequences of this sample code for an identical CDR3. This sequence joins TRBV19 and TRBJ1-1; D gene unclear. The CDR3 runs to 14 residues. The V gene lost 5 bases and the J gene lost 1 base, with 11 bases spanning the gap. CDR1 is LNHDA and CDR2 is SQIVND in the germline V gene (reference sequence). CDR3 in DNA: TGTGCCAGTAGTCCAGGACGGAGGAACACTGAAGCTTTCTTT. Translated, it gives CASSPGRRNTEAFF.

This chain links TRBV6-5 with TRBJ1-1; 8 bases align to TRBD1. Trimming took 2 bases from V and 9 from J; bases not matched to a gene: 14. Germline loops: CDR1 MNHEY, CDR2 SVGAGI. The CDR3 covers 16 residues. The CDR3 DNA is TGTGCCAGCAGTTACAAACCGGGACAGGTCTACTTGAAAGCTTTCTTT. This codes for CASSYKPGQVYLKAFF.

This clone was detected only a few times. The rearrangement uses TRBV11-1 and TRBJ2-3; maybe TRBD2 (6 bases). Germline V gene data show CDR1 as SGHAT and CDR2 as FQDESV (reference sequence). The CDR3 loop spans 15 amino acids. Trimming left V 5 bases short and J 2 bases short, with 14 bases between. The DNA of the CDR3 is TGTGCCAGCAGCCCTACGGGACTTTCCACAGATACGCAGTATTTT. The encoded protein is CASSPTGLSTDTQYF.

The chain recombines TRBV29-1 with TRBJ2-5; D gene unclear. CDR1 is SQVTM and CDR2 is ANQGSEA in the germline V gene. The CDR3 has 12 residues. V was clipped by 4 bases and J by 2 bases, with 8 bases between them. As DNA, the CDR3 is TGCAGCGTTGTGGCAACACAAGAGACCCAGTACTTC. This translates into CSVVATQETQYF.

In this sample, this clone turned up a few times. This sequence joins TRBV6-5 and TRBJ2-5, with D possibly TRBD1 on 5 matching bases. Trimming stripped 5 bases from V and 2 bases from J, with 15 bases between. The V gene's germline CDR1 is MNHEY and CDR2 SVGAGI. There are 15 residues in the CDR3. The CDR3 nucleotides read TGTGCCAGCAGTAAGACTTACAGGCCTCAAGAGACCCAGTACTTC. Translated: CASSKTYRPQETQYF.

J is TRBJ2-5 and V is TRBV29-1; D not resolved. Germline V CDR1 and CDR2: SQVTM, ANQGSEA. The germline V and J ends were trimmed by 4 bases and 1 base, with 7 bases remaining between them. This CDR3 region has 12 residues. The CDR3 region is CSVANSQETQYF. In DNA, the CDR3 is TGCAGCGTTGCTAACAGCCAAGAGACCCAGTACTTC.

This clone was detected only a few times. This sample includes further DNA sequences coding for the same CDR3. V usage is TRBV7-9 and J usage is TRBJ2-1, with D possibly matching TRBD1 (5 bases). Deletions cut 3 bases from V and 3 bases from J, with 9 bases between. Germline CDR1 SEHNR, CDR2 FQNEAQ (reference sequence). The CDR3 spans 14 residues. The CDR3 region has the DNA TGTGCCAGCAGCTTGTCGCAGGGCTACAATGAGCAGTTCTTC. Translating gives CASSLSQGYNEQFF.

There are a few counts of this clone. The V call is TRBV19, the J call TRBJ2-1; D assignment may be TRBD1 or TRBD2 (6 bases each). The germline CDR1 and CDR2 sequences are LNHDA and SQIVND (reference sequence). This CDR3 is built from 14 residues. Trimming pared 10 bases from V and 2 bases from J, leaving 15 bases between. CDR3 protein: CATCPGAAYNEQFF. The DNA for the CDR3 is TGTGCCACTTGTCCGGGGGCCGCCTACAATGAGCAGTTCTTC. Based on the CDR3 plus reference TRBV19 and TRBJ2-1, the full variable domain is DGGITQSPKYLFRKEGQNVTLSCEQNLNHDAMYWYRQDPGQGLRLIYYSQIVNDFQKGDIAEGYSVSREKKESFPLTVTSAQKNPTAFYLCATCPGAAYNEQFFGPGTRLTVL.

The CDR3 protein is CSVEVTGELFF. As DNA, the CDR3 is TGCAGCGTTGAAGTCACCGGGGAGCTGTTTTTT. The chain links TRBV29-1 to TRBJ2-2; D call uncertain. Germline lookup yields CDR1 SQVTM and CDR2 ANQGSEA. This CDR3 comprises 11 residues. The V and J ends lost 1 base and 4 bases respectively, with 1 base between them.